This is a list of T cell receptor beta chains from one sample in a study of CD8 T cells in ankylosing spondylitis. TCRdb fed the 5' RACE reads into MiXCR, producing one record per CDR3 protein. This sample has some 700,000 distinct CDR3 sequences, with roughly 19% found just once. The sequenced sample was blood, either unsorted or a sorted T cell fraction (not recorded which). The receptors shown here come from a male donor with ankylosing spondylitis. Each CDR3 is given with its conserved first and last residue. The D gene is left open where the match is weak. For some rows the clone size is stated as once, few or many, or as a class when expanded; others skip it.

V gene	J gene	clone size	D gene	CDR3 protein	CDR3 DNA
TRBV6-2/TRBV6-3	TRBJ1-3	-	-	CASSIPGTTGNTIYF	TGTGCCAGCAGTATCCCCGGGACTACTGGAAACACCATATATTTT
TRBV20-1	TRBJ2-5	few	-	CSAFEEQYQETQYF	TGCAGTGCTTTTGAGGAGCAGTACCAAGAGACCCAGTACTTC
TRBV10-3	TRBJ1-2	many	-	CAISDHESYGYTF	TGTGCCATCAGTGACCATGAAAGCTATGGCTACACCTTC
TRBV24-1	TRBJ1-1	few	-	CATSGEGLNTEAFF	TGTGCCACCAGTGGTGAGGGTCTGAACACTGAAGCTTTCTTT
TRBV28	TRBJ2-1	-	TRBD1	CASSPPRDRVWNEQFF	TGTGCCAGCAGTCCTCCCCGGGACAGGGTTTGGAATGAGCAGTTCTTC
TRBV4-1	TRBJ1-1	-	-	CASSQDKGSSRFNTEAFF	TGCGCCAGCAGCCAAGATAAGGGCAGTTCCAGGTTTAACACTGAAGCTTTCTTT
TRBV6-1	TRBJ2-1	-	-	CASSLLLEGRYNEQFF	TGTGCCAGCAGTCTCTTACTAGAGGGCCGCTACAATGAGCAGTTCTTC
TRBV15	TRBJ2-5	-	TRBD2	CATREAGVVQETQYF	TGTGCCACCAGAGAGGCGGGAGTGGTCCAAGAGACCCAGTACTTC
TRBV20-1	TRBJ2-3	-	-	CSARGIGTDTQYF	TGCAGTGCTAGGGGGATCGGCACAGATACGCAGTATTTT
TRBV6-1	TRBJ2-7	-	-	CATSYEQYF	TGTGCCACCTCTTACGAGCAGTACTTC
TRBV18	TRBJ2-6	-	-	CASSLQASAGANVLTF	TGTGCCAGCTCTCTACAGGCCAGCGCTGGGGCCAACGTCCTGACTTTC
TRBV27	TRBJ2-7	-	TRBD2	CASSPRSGGPTQREQYF	TGTGCCAGCAGTCCTAGAAGCGGGGGCCCCACTCAGAGAGAGCAGTACTTC
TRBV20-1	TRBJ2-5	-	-	CSARGGVEWETQYF	TGCAGTGCTAGAGGCGGAGTGGAGTGGGAGACCCAGTACTTC
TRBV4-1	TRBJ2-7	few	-	CASSQARGGKDLSYEQYF	TGCGCCAGCAGCCAAGCCCGCGGGGGCAAGGATCTCTCCTACGAGCAGTACTTC
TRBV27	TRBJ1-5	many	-	CASSLPNQPQHF	TGTGCCAGCAGTTTGCCCAATCAGCCCCAGCATTTT
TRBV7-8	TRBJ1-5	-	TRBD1	CASSFRDRERRQPQHF	TGTGCCAGCAGCTTCCGGGACAGGGAGAGGCGTCAGCCCCAGCATTTT
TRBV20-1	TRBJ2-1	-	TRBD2	CSARSLAGGMIDEQFF	TGCAGTGCTCGGAGCCTTGCGGGAGGTATGATCGATGAGCAGTTCTTC
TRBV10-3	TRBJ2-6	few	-	CAIRDLSVTANVLTF	TGTGCCATCAGAGATTTGAGTGTTACGGCCAACGTCCTGACTTTC
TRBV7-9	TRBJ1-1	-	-	CASSRSGITEAFF	TGTGCCAGCAGCAGATCAGGGATCACTGAAGCTTTCTTT
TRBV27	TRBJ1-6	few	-	CASKTTGNSPLHF	TGTGCCAGCAAAACTACAGGGAATTCACCCCTCCACTTT
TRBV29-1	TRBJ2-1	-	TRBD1	CSVEGMWTGGRQFF	TGCAGCGTTGAAGGGATGTGGACAGGGGGCCGGCAGTTCTTC
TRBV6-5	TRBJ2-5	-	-	CASSLTWTRSGETQYF	TGTGCCAGCAGCCTCACCTGGACCCGTTCTGGGGAGACCCAGTACTTC
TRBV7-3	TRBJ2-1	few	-	CASRFSSSGEQFF	TGTGCCAGCAGATTCTCTTCGTCCGGTGAGCAGTTCTTC
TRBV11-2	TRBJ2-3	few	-	CASSSTLTNTDTQYF	TGTGCCAGCAGCTCGACGTTGACTAATACAGATACGCAGTATTTT
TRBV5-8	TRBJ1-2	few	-	CASSRAHRDGYTF	TGTGCCAGCAGCCGAGCTCACAGGGACGGCTACACCTTC
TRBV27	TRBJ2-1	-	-	CASSLTPPRTAYNEQFF	TGTGCCAGCAGTTTAACCCCCCCGCGGACAGCCTACAATGAGCAGTTCTTC
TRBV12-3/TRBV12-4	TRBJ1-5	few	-	CASSFNGGNQPQHF	TGTGCCAGCAGTTTCAACGGGGGCAATCAGCCCCAGCATTTT
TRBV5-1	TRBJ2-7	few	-	CASSLDPTAVRNEQYF	TGCGCCAGCAGCTTGGACCCGACAGCGGTTCGCAACGAGCAGTACTTC
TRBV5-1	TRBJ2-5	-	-	CASSLQGRGETQYF	TGCGCCAGCAGCTTGCAGGGGAGAGGAGAGACCCAGTACTTC
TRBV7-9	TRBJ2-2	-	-	CASSGAPLGTGELFF	TGTGCCAGCAGCGGGGCCCCTTTGGGCACCGGGGAGCTGTTTTTT
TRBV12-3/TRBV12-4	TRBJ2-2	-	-	CASSETFTGELFF	TGTGCCAGCAGCGAGACGTTCACCGGGGAGCTGTTTTTT
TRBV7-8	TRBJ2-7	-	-	CARPTSYEQYF	TGTGCCAGGCCGACAAGCTACGAGCAGTACTTC
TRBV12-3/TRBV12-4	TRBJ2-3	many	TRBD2	CASSASGGPTDTQYF	TGTGCCAGCAGTGCTAGCGGGGGCCCCACAGATACGCAGTATTTT
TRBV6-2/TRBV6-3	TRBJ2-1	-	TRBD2	CASSTGLGRNNEQFF	TGTGCCAGCAGTACGGGACTAGGGAGGAACAATGAGCAGTTCTTC
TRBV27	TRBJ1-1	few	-	CASTKSGTKNTEAFF	TGTGCCAGCACTAAATCCGGGACAAAGAACACTGAAGCTTTCTTT
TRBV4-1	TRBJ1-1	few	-	CASSQGGENTEAFF	TGCGCCAGCAGCCAAGGCGGAGAGAACACTGAAGCTTTCTTT
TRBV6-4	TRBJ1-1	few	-	CASSDSAGRGAEAFF	TGTGCCAGCAGTGACTCTGCAGGGCGGGGGGCTGAAGCTTTCTTT
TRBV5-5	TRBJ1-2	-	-	CASGPRDRHYGYTF	TGTGCCAGCGGCCCCCGGGACCGCCACTATGGCTACACCTTC